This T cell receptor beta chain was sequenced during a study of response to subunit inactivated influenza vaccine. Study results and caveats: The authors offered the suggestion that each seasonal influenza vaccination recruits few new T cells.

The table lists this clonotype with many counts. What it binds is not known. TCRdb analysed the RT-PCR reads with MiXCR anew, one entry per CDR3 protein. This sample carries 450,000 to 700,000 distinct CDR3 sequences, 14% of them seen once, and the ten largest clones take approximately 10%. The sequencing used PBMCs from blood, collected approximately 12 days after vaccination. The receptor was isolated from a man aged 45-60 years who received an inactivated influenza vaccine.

CDR3 protein: CSTRNSAEQFF. In nucleotides, the CDR3 is TGCAGCACGAGGAACTCCGCTGAGCAGTTCTTC. The J gene is TRBJ2-1, the V gene TRBV29-1, with D uncertain. Looked up from germline, CDR1 is SQVTM and CDR2 is ANQGSEA. V lost 8 bases, J lost 9 bases, and 14 bases lay in between. The CDR3 covers 11 residues.